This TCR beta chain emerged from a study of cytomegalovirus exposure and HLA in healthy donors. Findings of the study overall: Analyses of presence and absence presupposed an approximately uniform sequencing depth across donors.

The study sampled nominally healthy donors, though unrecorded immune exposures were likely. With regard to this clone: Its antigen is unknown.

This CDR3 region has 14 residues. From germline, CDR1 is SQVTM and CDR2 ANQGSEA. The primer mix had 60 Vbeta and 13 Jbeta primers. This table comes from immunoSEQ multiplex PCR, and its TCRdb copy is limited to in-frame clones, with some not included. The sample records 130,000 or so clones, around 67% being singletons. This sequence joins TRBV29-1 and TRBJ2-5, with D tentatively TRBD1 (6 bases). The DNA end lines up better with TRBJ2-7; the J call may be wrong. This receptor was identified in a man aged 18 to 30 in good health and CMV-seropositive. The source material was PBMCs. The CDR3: CSGSGTPNSYEQYF. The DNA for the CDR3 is TGCAGCGGATCCGGGACACCCAACTCCTACGAGCAGTACTTC.